This is a list of T cell receptor beta chains from one sample in a study of shared clonotypes between healthy human individuals. Sequencing was performed with immunoSEQ multiplex PCR; in TCRdb, only in-frame clones are kept and a portion is missing. The profile shows roughly 660,000 clones, roughly 87% of them singletons. Sequencing used memory CD8+ T cells from PBMCs. The receptors were gathered from a man between 18 and 29 years old in good health. Some clones in this sample may be carry-over from other donors' samples. CDR3s include the opening cysteine and the closing phenylalanine or tryptophan. A D gene is named only where the DNA matches it firmly. The listing skips clone size in some rows; elsewhere it reads once, few, many or a size class.

d_gene	v_gene	abundance	j_gene	CDR3aa	CDR3nt
.	TRBV5-1	.	TRBJ2-5	CASFGKGQNQETQYF	TGCGCCAGCTTCGGAAAAGGACAGAACCAAGAGACCCAGTACTTC
TRBD2	TRBV7-9	.	TRBJ2-5	CASRPAGVYETQYF	TGTGCCAGCAGACCAGCGGGAGTTTACGAGACCCAGTACTTC
.	TRBV6-1	.	TRBJ2-7	CASSETGRADDSYEQYF	TGTGCCAGCAGTGAAACCGGACGAGCGGACGACTCCTACGAGCAGTACTTC
TRBD1	TRBV4-3	.	TRBJ1-2	CASSQGTGIPSWDGYTF	TGCGCCAGCAGCCAAGGGACAGGGATTCCCTCATGGGATGGCTACACCTTC
TRBD2	TRBV27	.	TRBJ2-7	CASRPGLASYEQYF	TGTGCCAGCAGACCTGGACTAGCGTCCTACGAGCAGTACTTC
.	TRBV19	.	TRBJ2-3	CASSIPGSNEDTQYF	TGTGCCAGTAGTATCCCCGGGAGTAATGAAGATACGCAGTATTTT
TRBD1	TRBV4-1	.	TRBJ2-5	CASSLTGLETQYF	TGCGCCAGCAGCCTGACAGGGTTGGAGACCCAGTACTTC
TRBD1	TRBV7-9	.	TRBJ1-4	CASRRGQGAKEKLFF	TGTGCCAGCCGACGGGGGCAGGGGGCGAAAGAAAAACTGTTTTTT
.	TRBV5-4	.	TRBJ2-2	CASSLREYTGELFF	TGTGCCAGCAGCTTGCGAGAGTACACCGGGGAGCTGTTTTTT
.	TRBV5-6	once	TRBJ2-2	CASSLGTNTGELFF	TGTGCCAGCAGCTTGGGGACTAACACCGGGGAGCTGTTTTTT
.	TRBV19	.	TRBJ1-1	CASSYYTEAFF	TGTGCCAGTAGTTATTACACTGAAGCTTTCTTT
.	TRBV4-1	.	TRBJ2-7	CASSPTGENIYEQYF	TGCGCCAGCAGCCCGACGGGAGAGAACATCTACGAGCAGTACTTC
TRBD1	TRBV28	.	TRBJ2-7	CASSPRDRDYEQYF	TGTGCCAGCAGTCCCCGGGACAGGGACTACGAGCAGTACTTC
TRBD2	TRBV14	.	TRBJ2-3	CASSQLAGGTDTQYF	TGTGCCAGCAGCCAACTAGCGGGAGGTACAGATACGCAGTATTTT
.	TRBV28	.	TRBJ1-1	CASERIGEGLDTEAFF	TGTGCCAGCGAGAGGATTGGGGAGGGGTTGGACACTGAAGCTTTCTTT
.	TRBV7-8	.	TRBJ1-2	CASSEDRNYGYTF	TGTGCCAGCAGCGAAGACAGAAACTATGGCTACACCTTC
.	TRBV9	.	TRBJ2-7	CASSSPSGREQYF	TGTGCCAGCAGCTCTCCGTCGGGAAGGGAGCAGTACTTC
.	TRBV28	.	TRBJ1-2	CASGLLVYGYTF	TGTGCCAGCGGACTATTGGTCTATGGCTACACCTTC
.	TRBV6-4	.	TRBJ2-6	CASSFYHSRQSRANVLTF	TGTGCCAGCAGTTTTTACCACTCACGACAAAGTCGGGCCAACGTCCTGACTTTC
TRBD1	TRBV7-9	few	TRBJ1-2	CASLTFDRGGGYTF	TGTGCCAGCCTGACCTTTGACAGGGGAGGCGGCTACACCTTC
.	TRBV27	.	TRBJ2-2	CASSPGAALNTGELFF	TGTGCCAGCAGTCCCGGAGCAGCCCTGAACACCGGGGAGCTGTTTTTT
TRBD2	TRBV5-1	.	TRBJ2-7	CASSLTAGDEQYF	TGCGCCAGCAGCTTGACGGCGGGAGATGAGCAGTACTTC
.	TRBV30	.	TRBJ2-2	CAWSVDGTGELFF	TGTGCCTGGAGTGTAGACGGCACCGGGGAGCTGTTTTTT
.	TRBV5-1	.	TRBJ2-5	CASSFSGANQETQYF	TGCGCCAGCAGCTTTTCAGGGGCGAACCAAGAGACCCAGTACTTC
TRBD2	TRBV4-1	.	TRBJ2-3	CASSRLAGGPGGTDTQYF	TGCGCCAGCAGCCGTTTAGCGGGAGGGCCAGGAGGAACAGATACGCAGTATTTT
.	TRBV2	.	TRBJ1-2	CASSLQREYGYTF	TGTGCCAGCAGCCTCCAGAGAGAATATGGCTACACCTTC
.	TRBV7-9	.	TRBJ1-2	CASSSGASAYGYTF	TGTGCCAGCAGCTCCGGGGCCTCCGCCTATGGCTACACCTTC
TRBD1	TRBV5-4	many	TRBJ2-6	CASGRTGVVRANVLTF	TGTGCCAGCGGCAGGACAGGGGTCGTAAGGGCCAACGTCCTGACTTTC
.	TRBV6-5	.	TRBJ1-1	CASSYGGSTEAFF	TGTGCCAGCAGTTACGGGGGTAGCACTGAAGCTTTCTTT
.	TRBV5-5	.	TRBJ1-1	CASSSGRGRGTEAFF	TGTGCCAGCAGCTCGGGGAGAGGGCGAGGGACTGAAGCTTTCTTT
TRBD1	TRBV28	.	TRBJ2-7	CASRLTGTGSYEQYF	TGTGCCAGCAGGCTAACCGGGACAGGTTCCTACGAGCAGTACTTC
.	TRBV28	.	TRBJ2-7	CASSTYRGIGDEQYF	TGTGCCAGCAGTACCTACCGGGGCATAGGTGACGAGCAGTACTTC
TRBD2	TRBV27	.	TRBJ2-7	CASSAQTILTSGNYEQYF	TGTGCCAGCAGTGCGCAAACCATCTTGACTAGCGGGAACTACGAGCAGTACTTC
.	TRBV9	.	TRBJ1-2	CASSPFLEDSGSYGYTF	TGTGCCAGCAGCCCTTTTCTCGAGGACAGCGGGAGCTATGGCTACACCTTC
.	TRBV9	.	TRBJ2-2	CASSVTATRVADTGELFF	TGTGCCAGCAGCGTAACAGCGACCAGAGTGGCAGACACCGGGGAGCTGTTTTTT
.	TRBV9	.	TRBJ2-7	CASSVEQKAYEQYF	TGTGCCAGCAGCGTAGAACAGAAGGCCTACGAGCAGTACTTC